The 27 T cell receptor beta chains below come from one sample, sequenced in a study of T cell repertoires in cytomegalovirus infection. MiXCR was run by TCRdb on the reads, yielding one entry per CDR3 protein. The repertoire includes under 150,000 distinct CDR3 sequences, approximately 9.2% of them detected once, and over 9% sits in the top ten. The source material was PBMCs. The source is a human donor in good health (CMV status not recorded). Some clones in this sample may be carry-over from other donors' samples.

The sample holds many counts of this clonotype. V is TRBV7-9 and J is TRBJ2-7, with D hard to call. The CDR3 has 12 amino acids. Looked up from germline, CDR1 is SEHNR and CDR2 is FQNEAQ (reference sequence). Between the trimmed V and J ends, which lost 1 base and 6 bases, there was a span of 7 bases. CDR3 sequence (DNA): TGTGCCAGCAGCTTAGGGACCACCGAGCAGTACTTC. As protein: CASSLGTTEQYF.

Turning to this clonotype: A read error is possible here, since a much larger clone lies one base away. The rearrangement links TRBV20-1 to TRBJ2-3; 14 bases align to TRBD2. The CDR3 is 16 amino acids. The trim removed 5 bases at V and 2 bases at J, leaving 6 bases unmatched. Germline V CDR1 and CDR2: DFQATT, SNEGSKA (reference sequence). CDR3 protein: CSALGLAGGHTDTQYF. The CDR3 DNA sequence: TGCAGTGCTCTAGGACTAGCGGGGGGCCACACAGATACGCAGTATTTT.

This clonotype was picked up many times. The chain uses TRBV27 and TRBJ2-4, with 8 nucleotides matching TRBD2. The V and J ends lost 3 bases and 2 bases, in that order; junction bases with no gene match: 12. The CDR3 covers 18 residues. Germline CDR1 is MNHEY and CDR2 is SMNVEV (reference sequence). CDR3 residues: CASSFTGGVLLTKNIQYF. The CDR3, as DNA: TGTGCCAGCAGTTTCACCGGGGGGGTTCTCTTGACCAAAAACATTCAGTACTTC.

This clonotype was picked up many times. The V and J genes are TRBV7-3 and TRBJ1-5, with 11 bases fitting TRBD1. The CDR3 totals 17 residues. V lost 6 bases to trimming and J lost 3 bases; unmatched junction nucleotides: 10. Germline V gene lookup returns CDR1 SGHTA and CDR2 FQGTGA. CDR3 nucleotide sequence: TGTGCCAGCAGGGATAGGACAGGGGGCTTGTCCAATCAGCCCCAGCATTTT. It codes for CASRDRTGGLSNQPQHF.

The chain uses TRBV5-1 and TRBJ1-1; D remains unclear. The CDR3 runs to 13 residues. Germline V gene data show CDR1 as SGHRS and CDR2 as YFSETQ. The ends were cut back, 2 bases at V and 1 base at J, with 6 bases in the middle. CDR3 nucleotides: TGCGCCAGCAGCTTAACATGGAACACTGAAGCTTTCTTT. This encodes CASSLTWNTEAFF.

This clonotype has at least ten counts. This chain joins TRBV5-1 and TRBJ2-7; D is possibly TRBD2 (5 bases). Trimming cost V 0 bases and J 2 bases, with 9 bases left between them. CDR1 and CDR2 from the germline V gene are SGHRS and YFSETQ. The CDR3 length is 14 residues. The CDR3 sequence: CASSLDGKPYEQYF. DNA for the CDR3: TGCGCCAGCAGCTTGGACGGGAAACCCTACGAGCAGTACTTC.

This clonotype was counted at least ten times. The V and J genes are TRBV28 and TRBJ2-3, with D hard to call. Germline CDR1 is MDHEN and CDR2 is SYDVKM. This CDR3 spans 17 amino acids. Trimming pared 1 base from V and 0 bases from J, leaving 14 bases between. The CDR3 protein is CASSLLIRLSSTDTQYF. In DNA form, the CDR3 reads TGTGCCAGCAGTTTATTAATCCGGCTTTCTAGCACAGATACGCAGTATTTT.

This clonotype was found many times. CDR3 in DNA: TGTGCCAGCTCAGAGATAAATAGCAATCAGCCCCAGCATTTT. It yields the protein CASSEINSNQPQHF. This chain uses TRBV28 with TRBJ1-5; D gene ambiguous. Germline values: CDR1 MDHEN, CDR2 SYDVKM. The ends were cut back, 8 bases at V and 0 bases at J, with 11 bases in the middle. There are 14 residues in the CDR3.

This clonotype was observed at least ten times. The V call is TRBV7-9, the J call TRBJ1-1; no definite D call. Per the germline V gene, CDR1 is SEHNR and CDR2 is FQNEAQ (reference sequence). V dropped 3 bases and J dropped 6 bases, with 11 bases sitting between them. The CDR3 is 13 residues long. CDR3 protein: CASSFPPPPEAFF. For the CDR3, the DNA is TGTGCCAGCAGCTTCCCACCCCCCCCTGAAGCTTTCTTT.

In this sample, this clonotype turned up many times. The V and J genes are TRBV2 and TRBJ2-7; maybe TRBD1 (6 bases). Germline V gene lookup returns CDR1 SNHLY and CDR2 FYNNEI. V was clipped by 3 bases and J by 6 bases, with 9 bases between them. The CDR3 covers 12 residues. The CDR3 DNA sequence: TGTGCCAGCAGTGACACAGGGAGCGAGCAGTACTTC. Encoded protein: CASSDTGSEQYF.

This clonotype was observed a handful of times. The V call is TRBV29-1, the J call TRBJ2-7; 12 bases align to TRBD1. Germline-derived CDR1 and CDR2 are SQVTM and ANQGSEA. Trimming took 0 bases from V and 7 from J; bases not matched to a gene: 7. CDR3 length: 15 residues. In DNA form, the CDR3 reads TGCAGCGTTGAAGATCTGGGACAGGGGGCTCGGGAGCAGTACTTC. It translates to CSVEDLGQGAREQYF.

A single count supports this clonotype. The V gene is TRBV6-5, the J gene TRBJ2-5; TRBD2 might be the D (6 bases). The V end was cut by 5 bases, the J end by 2 bases, with 15 bases between. The CDR3 contains 15 residues. The V gene's germline CDR1 is MNHEY and CDR2 SVGAGI. The CDR3 DNA reads as TGTGCCAGCAGTCGGGGGTTCCGGCGGCAAGAGACCCAGTACTTC. It encodes CASSRGFRRQETQYF.

This clonotype was picked up many times. The CDR3 DNA follows: TGTGCCAGCAGCTTAGCGACGGCGGGGGGAAACACCATATATTTT. Translation gives CASSLATAGGNTIYF. The chain employs TRBV7-2 and TRBJ1-3; D unresolved. The CDR3 is 15 amino acids. The germline gives CDR1 SGHTA, CDR2 FQGNSA. Trimming stripped 0 bases from V and 4 bases from J, with 10 bases between. Full variable domain (missing parts from reference TRBV7-2 and TRBJ1-3): GAGVSQSPSNKVTEKGKDVELRCDPISGHTALYWYRQSLGQGLEFLIYFQGNSAPDKSGLPSDRFSAERTGGSVSTLTIQRTQQEDSAVYLCASSLATAGGNTIYFGEGSWLTVV.

This clonotype was recorded once. A clone one base away is much larger, so this may be a read error. The chain employs TRBV6-5 and TRBJ2-2; the D gene is possibly TRBD1 (5 bases). The CDR3 runs to 15 residues. Germline loops: CDR1 MNHEY, CDR2 SVGAGI. For the CDR3, the DNA is TGTTCCAGCAGCCCGAGACAGTTGAACACCGGGGAGCTGTTTTTT. Translated, it gives CSSSPRQLNTGELFF.

This clonotype came up many times. This sequence joins TRBV7-9 and TRBJ2-1; 11 bases line up with TRBD1. Germline V CDR1 and CDR2: SEHNR, FQNEAQ (reference sequence). The CDR3 length is 14 residues. The V and J ends lost 5 bases and 14 bases, in that order; junction bases with no gene match: 11. Here the CDR3 reads CASSPRTGGTSEFF. The CDR3 nucleotides are TGTGCCAGCAGCCCTCGGACAGGGGGCACCTCTGAGTTCTTC.

V and J are TRBV7-4 and TRBJ1-2; 8 nucleotides agree with TRBD1. Germline loops: CDR1 SGHVT, CDR2 SQSDAQ. V was clipped by 1 base and J by 12 bases; unmatched bases: 1. This CDR3 region has 11 residues. The CDR3 sequence is CASSLGGQDTF. Written as DNA, the CDR3 is TGTGCCAGCAGCTTAGGGGGACAGGACACCTTC. The full variable domain, with the rest looked up from reference TRBV7-4 and TRBJ1-2, is GAGVSQSPRYKVAKRGRDVALRCDSISGHVTLYWYRQTLGQGSEVLTYSQSDAQRDKSGRPSGRFSAERPERSVSTLKIQRTEQGDSAVYLCASSLGGQDTFGSGTRLTVV.

This clonotype showed up many times. This sequence joins TRBV6-4 and TRBJ2-3; maybe TRBD2 (5 bases). Trimming removed 5 bases at V and 2 bases at J, with 17 bases between. The CDR3 runs 16 residues. Germline V lookup: CDR1 MRHNA, CDR2 SNTAGT. The CDR3 nucleotides are TGTGCCAGCAGTCCACTCGCCCGCGGGTACACAGATACGCAGTATTTT. Protein: CASSPLARGYTDTQYF.

This clonotype appeared once. A read error may explain this, as a much larger clone is one base away. The V and J genes are TRBV3-1 and TRBJ1-3, with D perhaps matching TRBD1 (5 bases). The CDR3 is 15 residues long. The V gene's germline CDR1 is LGHDT and CDR2 YNNKEL (reference sequence). This chain's CDR3 is CDSSPDTTRGNTIYF. The CDR3 DNA sequence: TGTGACAGCAGCCCGGACACTACCAGGGGAAACACCATATATTTT. Full variable domain (rest looked up from reference TRBV3-1 and TRBJ1-3): DTAVSQTPKYLVTQMGNDKSIKCEQNLGHDTMYWYKQDSKKFLKIMFSYNNKELIINETVPNRFSPKSPDKAHLNLHINSLELGDSAVYFCDSSPDTTRGNTIYFGEGSWLTVV.

This clonotype was observed a handful of times. The genes are TRBV3-1 and TRBJ2-2; unclear D gene. The germline gives CDR1 LGHDT, CDR2 YNNKEL (reference sequence). The CDR3 length is 14 residues. Trimming cost V 2 bases and J 4 bases, with 8 bases left between them. The CDR3 reads CASSQLGITGELFF. Here the CDR3 DNA reads TGTGCCAGCAGCCAATTAGGGATCACCGGGGAGCTGTTTTTT.

This clonotype came up many times. This rearrangement joins TRBV12-3 or TRBV12-4 to TRBJ2-3, with D perhaps TRBD1 (5 bases). Trimming took off 7 bases at V and 0 bases at J, with 14 bases between the two ends. The CDR3 totals 15 residues. CDR3 sequence (DNA): TGTGCCAGCAATTATCAGGGTGCTAGCACAGATACGCAGTATTTT. It is translated as CASNYQGASTDTQYF.

This clonotype was recorded a few times. J is TRBJ2-5 and V is TRBV20-1, with TRBD2 matching over 8 bases. This CDR3 comprises 16 residues. V lost 3 bases and J lost 1; bases outside the gene matches: 10. Germline V gives CDR1 DFQATT, CDR2 SNEGSKA (reference sequence). This CDR3 is CSARTLGGGLQETQYF. Here the CDR3 DNA reads TGCAGTGCTAGGACGCTTGGCGGGGGGCTCCAAGAGACCCAGTACTTC.

This chain joins TRBV29-1 and TRBJ1-1, with D tentatively TRBD1 (5 bases). The germline V gene encodes CDR1 SQVTM and CDR2 ANQGSEA. V was trimmed by 6 bases and J by 4 bases, leaving 12 bases between them. This CDR3 is 12 amino acids long. CDR3 in amino acids: CSVTTDRTEAFF. CDR3 nucleotides: TGCAGCGTAACGACAGACCGCACTGAAGCTTTCTTT.

This clonotype was picked up a small number of times. J is TRBJ1-5 and V is TRBV14; no firm D call. This CDR3 is 13 amino acids long. Trimming cost V 0 bases and J 7 bases, with 7 bases left between them. The germline V gene has CDR1 SGHDN and CDR2 FVKESK. The CDR3 here is CASSQDLGQPQHF. The CDR3 nucleotides are TGTGCCAGCAGCCAAGATCTGGGGCAGCCCCAGCATTTT.

At least ten counts were recorded for this clonotype. The chain combines TRBV5-4 with TRBJ1-6; TRBD1 matches at 9 bases. Germline trimming cut 5 bases from V and 10 bases from J; bases unmatched to any gene: 7. The germline CDR1 and CDR2 sequences are SGHNT and YYREEE (reference sequence). This CDR3 has 14 residues. Here the CDR3 DNA reads TGTGCCAGCAGTTTCGACAGGGGGTACTCACCCCTCCACTTT. It yields the protein CASSFDRGYSPLHF.

On this clonotype itself: A read error may be the cause here, since a much bigger clone is one base away. The chain combines TRBV18 with TRBJ2-2; D might be TRBD2 (5 bases). This CDR3 contains 15 residues. Germline V gene sequence: CDR1 KGHSH, CDR2 LQKENI. CDR3 sequence (DNA): TGTACCAGCTCACCACGAGAGGGCGGCACCGGGGAGCTGTTTTTT. Amino acid sequence: CTSSPREGGTGELFF.

This clonotype was counted many times. The chain uses TRBV12-3 or TRBV12-4 and TRBJ1-5, with a tentative D call TRBD1 (6 bases). With 6 bases removed from V and 7 bases from J, the gap between germline ends came to 13 bases. There are 13 residues in the CDR3. The CDR3 protein is CASSLTGKQPQHF. The CDR3 DNA reads TGTGCCAGCAGCCTTACAGGGAAACAGCCCCAGCATTTT.

This clonotype was recorded at least ten times. The chain combines TRBV12-3 or TRBV12-4 with TRBJ1-5; TRBD1 is a possible D gene (6 bases). The CDR3 runs 15 residues. Trimming stripped 2 bases from V and 11 bases from J, with 19 bases between. The CDR3 sequence is CASSLSEGGTGTQHF. The CDR3 nucleotides are TGTGCCAGCAGTTTAAGCGAGGGGGGTACCGGTACCCAGCATTTT.